These 30 T cell receptor beta chains originate from one sample sequenced in a study of cytomegalovirus exposure and HLA in healthy donors. With 60 Vbeta and 13 Jbeta primers, the PCR was carried out. TCRdb's table, derived via immunoSEQ multiplex PCR, lists solely in-frame clones and lacks some. The sample has 96,000 or so clones, about four fifths seen once; the top ten hold 13% to 15%. The specimen was PBMCs. These receptors all stem from a woman between 70 and 85 years old in good health and CMV-seropositive.

This clone occurred once. This rearrangement joins TRBV19 to TRBJ2-1, with 7 bases aligning to TRBD1. This CDR3 spans 13 amino acids. The V gene end was trimmed by 7 bases and the J gene end by 2 bases; junction bases not matched to a gene: 2. Germline CDR1 and CDR2: LNHDA and SQIVND (reference sequence). The CDR3 sequence: CASTDRAYNEQFF. Written as DNA, the CDR3 is TGTGCCAGTACAGACAGGGCCTACAATGAGCAGTTCTTC.

The rearrangement links TRBV5-4 to TRBJ1-4; the match to TRBD1 covers 10 bases. The ends lost 4 bases at V and 8 bases at J; junction bases unmatched: 14. The CDR3 covers 17 residues. Germline V gene data show CDR1 as SGHNT and CDR2 as YYREEE (reference sequence). Written as DNA, the CDR3 is TGTGCCAGCAGCGAACGTTCGACAGGGGGCGCTTGGGAAAAACTGTTTTTT. It codes for CASSERSTGGAWEKLFF.

This clone was found a few times. DNA for the CDR3: TGTGCCAGCAGCTTTGTACTAGCGGGAAGGTACGAGCAGTACTTC. This gives the protein CASSFVLAGRYEQYF. The chain joins TRBV5-5 to TRBJ2-7; the match to TRBD2 covers 10 bases. This CDR3 is 15 amino acids long. Per the germline V gene, CDR1 is SGHKS and CDR2 is YYEKEE (reference sequence). With 2 bases clipped from V and 4 bases from J, the junction kept 6 bases outside the gene matches.

This chain joins TRBV5-6 and TRBJ2-5, with D tentatively TRBD2 (6 bases). The CDR3 is 14 amino acids. Germline CDR1 is SGHDT and CDR2 is YYEEEE. V was cut by 2 bases and J by 3 bases, with 11 bases left in between. The chain's CDR3 is CASSFYAGKETQYF. The CDR3 nucleotides are TGTGCCAGCAGCTTCTATGCGGGGAAAGAGACCCAGTACTTC.

V gene TRBV7-2 combines with J gene TRBJ2-2; 7 bases are shared with TRBD1. V dropped 4 bases and J dropped 4; count of bases not matched to a gene: 6. CDR1 is SGHTA, CDR2 FQGNSA, per germline. CDR3 length: 15 residues. DNA for the CDR3: TGTGCCAGCAGCTCGAGACAGGGCGGCACCGGGGAGCTGTTTTTT. It translates to CASSSRQGGTGELFF.

This sequence joins TRBV7-2 and TRBJ2-7; the D is unclear. V was clipped by 1 base and J by 4 bases, with 8 bases between them. Germline-derived CDR1 and CDR2 are SGHTA and FQGNSA. The CDR3 sequence is 13 residues long. CDR3 in amino acids: CASSLGTYYEQYF. CDR3 nucleotide sequence: TGTGCCAGCAGCTTAGGCACTTATTACGAGCAGTACTTC.

This clone has more than one count but fewer than ten. The rearrangement links TRBV5-1 to TRBJ2-3; 7 bases line up with TRBD2. The trim removed 2 bases at V and 0 bases at J, leaving 3 bases unmatched. Germline V gives CDR1 SGHRS, CDR2 YFSETQ. This CDR3 has 15 residues. The DNA of the CDR3 is TGCGCCAGCAGCTTAGACGGGAGGAGCACAGATACGCAGTATTTT. Protein sequence: CASSLDGRSTDTQYF.

The CDR3 loop is CSARRTDSQYF. The CDR3 DNA reads TGCAGTGCTAGGAGAACAGATTCCCAGTACTTC. The V gene is TRBV20-1, the J gene TRBJ2-5; D is uncertain. Germline CDR1 DFQATT, CDR2 SNEGSKA (reference sequence). V shed 3 bases and J shed 9 bases, with 11 bases lying between them. This CDR3 is built from 11 residues.

This rearrangement joins TRBV7-9 to TRBJ2-3; 12 bases are shared with TRBD2. The V segment lost 3 bases and the J segment 2 bases; nucleotides outside the gene matches: 3. The germline CDR1 and CDR2 sequences are SEHNR and FQNEAQ (reference sequence). CDR3 length: 16 residues. The CDR3 spells CASSFLAGGNTDTQYF. CDR3 coding DNA: TGTGCCAGCAGCTTCCTAGCGGGGGGGAACACAGATACGCAGTATTTT.

The chain recombines TRBV5-5 with TRBJ1-2; D gene unclear. Germline lookup yields CDR1 SGHKS and CDR2 YYEKEE (reference sequence). The germline V and J ends were trimmed by 4 bases and 2 bases, with 9 bases remaining between them. The CDR3 has 13 amino acids. CDR3 nucleotide sequence: TGTGCCAGCAGCAAAGGACTGAACTATGGCTACACCTTC. Residues: CASSKGLNYGYTF.

This chain joins TRBV7-9 and TRBJ1-4; TRBD1 agrees at 9 bases. J gave up 8 bases and V 4 bases, and 5 bases lay outside the gene matches. The CDR3 loop spans 14 amino acids. Germline CDR1 and CDR2: SEHNR and FQNEAQ (reference sequence). CDR3 region: CASSSDRGDEKLFF. The CDR3, as DNA: TGTGCCAGCAGCTCGGACAGGGGAGACGAAAAACTGTTTTTT.

The chain carries TRBV28 and TRBJ2-5; tentatively, D is TRBD1 (5 bases). The end of the DNA is better explained by TRBJ2-7, so the J call may be wrong. This CDR3 comprises 15 residues. The germline gives CDR1 MDHEN, CDR2 SYDVKM. The CDR3: CASSRGGKSSYEQYF. The CDR3, as DNA: TGTGCCAGCAGTAGGGGTGGGAAAAGCTCCTACGAGCAGTACTTC.

The rearrangement joins TRBV7-9 to TRBJ2-3; TRBD1 matches 12 bases. V dropped 5 bases and J dropped 2; count of bases not matched to a gene: 14. CDR3 size: 19 residues. Per the germline V gene, CDR1 is SEHNR and CDR2 is FQNEAQ (reference sequence). This CDR3 is CASSLALGQGAKITDTQYF. CDR3 bases: TGTGCCAGCAGCCTTGCCCTGGGACAGGGGGCGAAGATCACAGATACGCAGTATTTT.

The chain carries TRBV6-1 and TRBJ1-2; D remains ambiguous. From germline, CDR1 is MNHNS and CDR2 SASEGT. V was clipped by 8 bases and J by 0 bases, with 10 bases between them. This CDR3 is 13 amino acids long. CDR3 region: CASEWTTNYGYTF. The CDR3 nucleotides read TGTGCCAGCGAGTGGACTACTAACTATGGCTACACCTTC.

This rearrangement joins TRBV27 to TRBJ1-1, with D perhaps matching TRBD1 (6 bases). Germline V gene lookup returns CDR1 MNHEY and CDR2 SMNVEV (reference sequence). The CDR3 sequence is 12 residues long. V lost 2 bases to trimming and J lost 7 bases, with 8 bases between them. The CDR3 DNA follows: TGTGCCAGCAGTTTAACCAGGGGTGAAGCTTTCTTT. Translation: CASSLTRGEAFF.

This chain joins TRBV27 and TRBJ2-3, with 13 bases matching TRBD2. The V segment lost 10 bases and the J segment 1 base; nucleotides outside the gene matches: 14. Per the germline V gene, CDR1 is MNHEY and CDR2 is SMNVEV (reference sequence). The length of the CDR3 is 18 residues. This CDR3 is CATHKIPGLAGGTDTQYF. The CDR3 DNA sequence: TGTGCCACCCACAAGATACCTGGACTAGCGGGAGGCACAGATACGCAGTATTTT.

V is TRBV9 and J is TRBJ1-5; D perhaps matches TRBD1 (6 bases). The V end lost 0 bases, the J end lost 5 bases, and 18 bases lay between the germline ends. There are 17 residues in the CDR3. Germline assignment: CDR1 SGDLS and CDR2 YYNGEE. The CDR3 DNA follows: TGTGCCAGCAGCGTAGGTTCCGGGGGCGGGGGGCATCAGCCCCAGCATTTT. This gives the protein CASSVGSGGGGHQPQHF.

V gene TRBV11-3 combines with J gene TRBJ2-2; 9 bases agree with TRBD1. This CDR3 spans 14 amino acids. The trim removed 6 bases at V and 6 bases at J, leaving 5 bases unmatched. From germline, CDR1 is SGHNT and CDR2 YENEEA. The CDR3 reads CASRGTGLAGELFF. In DNA, the CDR3 is TGTGCCAGCAGGGGGACAGGGTTGGCCGGGGAGCTGTTTTTT.

The rearrangement uses TRBV11-1 and TRBJ2-7; D is perhaps TRBD2 (7 bases). The V end was cut by 1 base, the J end by 2 bases, with 12 bases between. This CDR3 comprises 15 residues. Germline V lookup: CDR1 SGHAT, CDR2 FQDESV (reference sequence). CDR3 residues: CASSLEGGITYEQYF. CDR3 bases: TGTGCCAGCAGCTTAGAGGGGGGGATTACCTACGAGCAGTACTTC.

The J gene is TRBJ2-2, the V gene TRBV11-1; D remains ambiguous. The CDR3 covers 16 residues. Germline lookup yields CDR1 SGHAT and CDR2 FQDESV (reference sequence). Trimming took 5 bases from V and 0 from J, leaving 13 bases between them. The CDR3 nucleotides read TGTGCCAGCAGCCGACTCCGACTCGCGAACACCGGGGAGCTGTTTTTT. Its protein product is CASSRLRLANTGELFF.

This clone was counted only a few times. This sample includes further DNA sequences coding for the same CDR3. V usage is TRBV25-1 and J usage is TRBJ1-5; D unresolved. The CDR3 is made up of 13 amino acids. The V gene's germline CDR1 is MGHDK and CDR2 SYGVNS. V was cut by 2 bases and J by 2 bases, with 4 bases left in between. This CDR3 reads CASSEPGNQPQHF. The CDR3 nucleotides read TGTGCCAGCAGTGAACCGGGCAATCAGCCCCAGCATTTT. Variable domain in full (rest from reference TRBV25-1 and TRBJ1-5): EADIYQTPRYLVIGTGKKITLECSQTMGHDKMYWYQQDPGMELHLIHYSYGVNSTEKGDLSSESTVSRIRTEHFPLTLESARPSHTSQYLCASSEPGNQPQHFGDGTRLSIL.

This clone has more than one count but fewer than ten. V is TRBV19 and J is TRBJ2-7; TRBD2 matches at 11 bases. This CDR3 is 15 amino acids long. V trimming: 10 bases; J trimming: 3 bases; junction bases outside the gene matches: 11. Looked up from germline, CDR1 is LNHDA and CDR2 is SQIVND (reference sequence). The CDR3 here is CATTNVAGGIYEQYF. The CDR3 bases are TGTGCCACCACAAACGTAGCGGGAGGGATCTACGAGCAGTACTTC.

The chain is built from TRBV7-2 and TRBJ1-6; 7 positions match TRBD1. CDR1 and CDR2 (germline): SGHTA, FQGNSA. Germline trimming cut 7 bases from V and 6 bases from J; bases unmatched to any gene: 6. The CDR3 is 14 amino acids. The DNA for the CDR3 is TGTGCCAGCACCGCAGGGGGAGGTAATTCACCCCTCCACTTT. It codes for CASTAGGGNSPLHF.

The chain carries TRBV10-1 and TRBJ2-5; tentative D call: TRBD1 (5 bases). The end of the DNA aligns better with TRBJ2-7, so the J call may be wrong. Germline V gives CDR1 WNHNN, CDR2 SYGVQD (reference sequence). The CDR3 loop spans 13 amino acids. Written as DNA, the CDR3 is TGCGCCAGCTTGTTGGACAATAGGTACGAGCAGTACTTC. Its protein product is CASLLDNRYEQYF.

J is TRBJ1-5 and V is TRBV2; TRBD1 agrees at 9 bases. The J segment lost 2 bases and the V segment lost 4 bases, leaving 6 bases of the junction unmatched. The CDR3 length is 16 residues. From germline, CDR1 is SNHLY and CDR2 FYNNEI. The CDR3 loop reads CASSGGTGFGNQPQHF. The CDR3 coding sequence is TGTGCCAGCAGTGGGGGGACAGGGTTTGGCAATCAGCCCCAGCATTTT.

The chain has TRBV27 and TRBJ1-1, with TRBD1 identical over 7 bases. This CDR3 has 18 residues. Germline CDR1 and CDR2: MNHEY and SMNVEV (reference sequence). V lost 5 bases to trimming and J lost 0 bases; unmatched junction nucleotides: 15. Here the CDR3 DNA reads TGTGCCAGCAGTCCCTTTATAGGGGGCCTAGGGATGAACACTGAAGCTTTCTTT. It yields the protein CASSPFIGGLGMNTEAFF.

V usage is TRBV15 and J usage is TRBJ1-4; tentatively, D is TRBD1 (5 bases). CDR1 and CDR2 from the germline V gene are LNHNV and YYDKDF (reference sequence). V dropped 5 bases and J dropped 3 bases, with 13 bases sitting between them. This CDR3 has 15 amino acids. CDR3 in DNA: TGTGCCACCAGCGAAGGGGAAAACTCTAATGAAAAACTGTTTTTT. Translation gives CATSEGENSNEKLFF.

In the case of this clone: Other DNA sequences in this sample translate to the same CDR3. The J gene is TRBJ2-6, the V gene TRBV6-1, with a weak D call TRBD2 (6 bases). CDR1 MNHNS and CDR2 SASEGT come from the germline V gene. V was pared by 4 bases and J by 2 bases, with 21 bases between. The CDR3 sequence is 19 residues long. This CDR3 is CASSAGGWRDPTGANVLTF. Written as DNA, the CDR3 is TGTGCCAGCAGTGCAGGAGGGTGGCGGGACCCAACTGGGGCCAACGTCCTGACTTTC.

The gene calls are TRBV7-6 and TRBJ1-5; TRBD1 aligns across 7 bases. The junction had 6 bases not matched to a gene; V was cut back by 5 bases and J by 2 bases. The CDR3 loop spans 15 amino acids. Per germline, CDR1 SGHVS and CDR2 FNYEAQ. The CDR3 protein is CASSLGQSGNQPQHF. In DNA form, the CDR3 reads TGTGCCAGCAGCCTGGGACAGTCGGGCAATCAGCCCCAGCATTTT. The complete variable domain, with remaining parts taken from reference TRBV7-6 and TRBJ1-5, reads GAGVSQSPRYKVTKRGQDVALRCDPISGHVSLYWYRQALGQGPEFLTYFNYEAQQDKSGLPNDRFSAERPEGSISTLTIQRTEQRDSAMYRCASSLGQSGNQPQHFGDGTRLSIL.

The J gene is TRBJ1-4, the V gene TRBV19, with 7 nucleotides matching TRBD1. The CDR3 is 14 residues long. Germline CDR1 LNHDA, CDR2 SQIVND (reference sequence). V trimming: 3 bases; J trimming: 5 bases; junction bases outside the gene matches: 3. CDR3 loop: CASSMTGSNEKLFF. The DNA of the CDR3 is TGTGCCAGTAGTATGACAGGGTCGAATGAAAAACTGTTTTTT.